The entry below describes one T cell receptor (beta chain). Its cognate antigen has yet to be identified. No much larger clone is present one base from it, and per-base qualities are unavailable. The immunoSEQ Assay was used to sequence TCR beta CDR3 regions from DNA. The source study handled its data this way. To compute T cell density, TCR beta template counts were normalized to usable DNA, which was estimated by amplifying housekeeping genes. Richness was estimated with the preseqR package, extrapolating to 400,000 templates for PBMC samples and 120,000 templates for tissue samples. Clonality was taken to be one minus Pielou's evenness. Tissue-enriched TCRs were identified through differential abundance testing performed on productive amino-acid clonotypes, with a minimum total count of 5 and an alpha of 0.1. The Jaccard Index and the Morisita Overlap Index were used to measure how much the repertoires overlapped between compartments. GLIPH grouped TCR beta CDR3s together with public tetramer-defined viral CDR3s, and a viral motif had to include at least three viral sequences and also show V-gene enrichment. Imported from immuneACCESS, the table was reduced by TCRdb to in-frame sequences with V and J called. These copies leave out some clones; in studies compared against another copy, an unresolved V gene accounts for under half, and the cause of the remainder is not known. V, J and clone size reflect that table, while D and trimming were determined from the DNA. For this sample there are around 28,000 clones; approximately 91% appear just once. The ten largest clones represent less than 3% of the sample.

This sample is drawn from a study of T cells in localized non-small cell lung cancer (dated by TCRdb to the early 2020s). With respect to the entire study: The study analyzed T cell repertoires of approximately 240 early-stage NSCLC patients, comparing tumors and uninvolved tumor-adjacent lungs. The cohort comprised 236 treatment-naïve NSCLC patients with resected, localized lung tumors. A mean age of around 66 years was recorded for the NSCLC patients, of whom around 140 were male and some 100 were female. What the study reported, not specific to this receptor: Because multi-region tumor sequencing was not done, intratumor heterogeneity could not be ruled out. Higher T cell density in blood was associated with longer overall survival, whereas higher clonality in adjacent lung was associated with shorter survival. Because of the exploratory design, TCR variables were selected using unadjusted p-values without false-discovery rate correction. The highest T cell clonality was observed in uninvolved tumor-adjacent lung, where clonality exceeded that of tumor, suggesting that antigenic responses were more focused in uninvolved tumor-adjacent lung. A median of 57 of the top 100 tumor clones turned up in the paired uninvolved adjacent lung, and approximately 30 of those clones also ranked among the top 100 of that same adjacent lung.

At diagnosis, peripheral blood, uninvolved tumor-adjacent lung and tumor were collected and were preserved as a mix of fresh-frozen and FFPE material. Blood samples were analyzed as peripheral blood mononuclear cells for TCR repertoire profiling. The CDR3, cysteine through phenylalanine, is 17 amino acids long. The CDR3 DNA has 51 bases and is translated from base 1. Here the chain combines TRBV12-1 and TRBJ2-7; the table gives TRBD1 as D, unverified against the DNA. TRBV12-1 is listed as a pseudogene. The sequence came from a female donor aged 60 or older with stage I lung adenocarcinoma. This specimen was peripheral blood, taken before any cancer treatment. The CDR3 reads CASSPCPRHEFPYEQYF. In nucleotides, the sequence is TGTGCCAGCAGCCCGTGCCCCAGACACGAATTCCCCTACGAGCAGTACTTC.